This T cell receptor (beta chain) was sequenced for a study of T-cell memory formation after mild COVID-19. On the study more broadly: TCR clusters largely stayed donor specific.

In this sample, this clonotype turned up a few times. In TCRdb, the 5' RACE reads were re-called with MiXCR into one record per CDR3 protein. The data contain 550,000 to 700,000 distinct CDR3 sequences, 15% to 20% of them singletons. The CDR3 is 12 amino acids. Trimming removed 5 bases from V and 1 base from J, with 8 bases in between. Germline values: CDR1 SQVTM, CDR2 ANQGSEA. The receptor comes from an adult woman who had mild COVID-19 (a few samples of this study predate the infection). Cell type and time point are not known. V usage is TRBV29-1 and J usage is TRBJ2-5, with D unclear. Sequencing input: PBMCs or a T cell subset sorted from them (not recorded which). The CDR3 DNA is TGCAGCGTTCAGAGTTTCCAAGAGACCCAGTACTTC. This codes for CSVQSFQETQYF.